This T cell receptor (beta chain) was documented in a study of cytotoxic CD8 clonotypes in ibrutinib-treated CLL. The germline V and J ends were trimmed by 8 bases and 1 base, with 14 bases remaining between them. Germline V gene data show CDR1 as SNHLY and CDR2 as FYNNEI. The CDR3 has 15 amino acids. Clones were sequenced by immunoSEQ multiplex PCR, and TCRdb holds only the in-frame ones, with some missing. The table shows hundreds of thousands of clones, with roughly 79% occurring only once. The sequence derives from a human donor with chronic lymphocytic leukemia. The material sequenced was PBMCs, taken before ibrutinib treatment. The chain joins TRBV2 to TRBJ2-2; perhaps TRBD2 as D (6 bases). CDR3 region: CASGLNSGNTGELFF. The CDR3 nucleotides are TGTGCCAGCGGGCTTAATAGCGGGAACACCGGGGAGCTGTTTTTT.